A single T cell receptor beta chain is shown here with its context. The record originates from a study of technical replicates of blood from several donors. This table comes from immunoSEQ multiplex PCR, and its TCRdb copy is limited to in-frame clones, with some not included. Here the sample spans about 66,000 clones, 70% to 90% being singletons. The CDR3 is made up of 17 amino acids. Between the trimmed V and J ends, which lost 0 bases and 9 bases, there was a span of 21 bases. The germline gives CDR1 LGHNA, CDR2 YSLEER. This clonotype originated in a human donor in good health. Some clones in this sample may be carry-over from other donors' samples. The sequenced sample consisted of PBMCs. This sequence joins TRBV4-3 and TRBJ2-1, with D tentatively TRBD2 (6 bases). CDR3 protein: CASSQDRRGTAGGEQFF. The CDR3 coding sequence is TGCGCCAGCAGCCAAGATCGCCGTGGGACGGCCGGGGGTGAGCAGTTCTTC.